This record concerns one TCR beta chain sequence. Using immunoSEQ multiplex PCR, the repertoire was profiled, and TCRdb retains in-frame clones only, with some absent. The table has approximately 12,000 clones, approximately 91% seen once. This sample is drawn from a study of preoperative IRX-2 immunotherapy in early breast cancer. Indicated treatment: preoperative locoregional IRX-2 cytokine immunotherapy. Samples came from a phase Ib trial of preoperative locoregional IRX-2 cytokine immunotherapy. The CDR3 sequence is 11 residues long. Looked up from germline, CDR1 is MNHNS and CDR2 is SASEGT. The V gene end was trimmed by 8 bases and the J gene end by 9 bases; junction bases not matched to a gene: 4.

This material was collected from a patient treated with IRX-2 immunotherapy. The receptor was isolated from a human donor with breast cancer. V and J are TRBV6-1 and TRBJ2-1; 7 bases match TRBD1. This CDR3 reads CASLNRGEQFF. CDR3 DNA sequence: TGTGCCAGCCTCAACAGGGGTGAGCAGTTCTTC.